The entry below gives a single TCR beta chain sequence along with its context. This clonotype was seen ten or more times. Its antigen is still unknown. Base qualities are not provided; no much larger clone lies one nucleotide away. The data are from a study of CD8 T cells in ankylosing spondylitis (dated by TCRdb to about 2017). Regarding the complete study: The study set out to find disease-linked TCR variants by profiling T cell receptor beta repertoires in ankylosing spondylitis patients and healthy donors. The full study cohort comprised about 24 ankylosing spondylitis patients and around 100 healthy donors. Samples of peripheral blood were taken, and for ankylosing spondylitis patients, synovial fluid was collected as well.

The reads were generated on an Illumina HiSeq 2500. TCR beta libraries were prepared by quantitative 5'-RACE with molecular barcodes. Regarding the original processing steps: A new computational method, built on a probabilistic model of VDJ rearrangement, was used to identify disease-linked TCR variants. The public reads were reprocessed in TCRdb via fastp at Q25 and MiXCR, keeping in-frame beta chains. Each CDR3 protein gets just one entry, which takes the most common genes and DNA from the rows behind it. The V and J calls were determined by TCRdb, not by the authors. The sample table lists about 750,000 distinct CDR3 sequences, around 19% of them with a count of one. Of the sample, approximately 18% falls within the top ten clones. General findings and caveats noted by the study authors: Significant enrichment of the disease-linked clones was reported in matched synovial fluid samples from ankylosing spondylitis patients. The disease-linked clones had a CD8+ phenotype and were found at relatively low frequencies in peripheral blood. A TCR beta motif made up of several highly homologous amino acid variants appeared to be characteristic of blood from ankylosing spondylitis patients. Some TCR beta motif variants had previously been reported in synovial fluid and blood of reactive arthritis patients, which suggested common disease-initiation mechanisms.

Measured from the cysteine to the phenylalanine, the CDR3 is 15 residues long. Only CDR3 DNA is held: 45 bases, read in frame from base 1. V and J are trimmed by 6 bases and 2 bases, and the gene matches miss 5 bases of the junction. CDR1 and CDR2, per the germline V gene (reference sequence), are LNHDA and SQIVND. The clonotype comes from a male donor with ankylosing spondylitis. The specimen was blood, either unsorted or a sorted T cell fraction (not recorded which). The rearrangement joined TRBV19 to TRBJ2-1, and 9 junctional nucleotides match TRBD2. The encoded CDR3 is CASSDLAGPYNEQFF. The base sequence is TGTGCCAGTAGCGATCTAGCGGGACCCTACAATGAGCAGTTCTTC. The entire variable domain, with the stretches around the CDR3 drawn from the reference TRBV19 and TRBJ2-1 proteins, is DGGITQSPKYLFRKEGQNVTLSCEQNLNHDAMYWYRQDPGQGLRLIYYSQIVNDFQKGDIAEGYSVSREKKESFPLTVTSAQKNPTAFYLCASSDLAGPYNEQFFGPGTRLTVL.